This is a list of T cell receptor beta chains from one sample in a study of T cell changes during pregnancy in multiple sclerosis. Only in-frame clones appear in the TCRdb table, and some are missing; sequencing was by immunoSEQ multiplex PCR. The sample records approximately 90,000 clones, 91% being singletons. The sample consisted of peripheral blood, taken after pregnancy. These receptors originate from a female donor in good health, enrolled as a control in a pregnancy study. CDR3s include the opening cysteine and the closing phenylalanine or tryptophan. A D gene is named only where the DNA matches it firmly.

D gene	V gene	J gene	CDR3 DNA	CDR3 protein
TRBD1	TRBV4-3	TRBJ1-4	TGCGCCAGCAGCCCAACCAGGACACAGGGGGAGAAACTGTTTTTT	CASSPTRTQGEKLFF
NA	TRBV6-5	TRBJ2-7	TGTGCCATCTGCTCGTTACAGGGAGATGAGCAGTACTTC	CAICSLQGDEQYF
NA	TRBV5-4	TRBJ2-3	TGTGCCAGCAGCTTGGCCCCCCTAGCCGGCACAGATACGCAGTATTTT	CASSLAPLAGTDTQYF
TRBD2	TRBV29-1	TRBJ2-1	TGCAGCGTTGTCCAGCGGGGCTACAATGAGCAGTTCTTC	CSVVQRGYNEQFF
NA	TRBV4-3	TRBJ1-1	TGCGCCAGCAGCCAAGAGTTGGGGCTTAACACTGAAGCTTTCTTT	CASSQELGLNTEAFF
NA	TRBV6-1	TRBJ1-2	TGTGCCAGCAGTGAAGCCCCCAGGGTATATGGCTACACCTTC	CASSEAPRVYGYTF
TRBD1	TRBV28	TRBJ1-2	TGTGCCAGCAGAACAGGGGCAGGTGGCTACACCTTC	CASRTGAGGYTF
NA	TRBV19	TRBJ1-1	TGTGCCAGTAGAATCAGGGAGGCGAACACTGAAGCTTTCTTT	CASRIREANTEAFF
TRBD1	TRBV15	TRBJ2-4	TGTGCCACCAGCGCGACAGGGGCGGGCAAAAACATTCAGTACTTC	CATSATGAGKNIQYF
NA	TRBV28	TRBJ1-1	TGTGCCACTCAGGTCCCCGGAAACACTGAAGCTTTCTTT	CATQVPGNTEAFF
NA	TRBV7-2	TRBJ2-7	TGTGCCAGCAGCCTAACCTACGAGCAGTACTTC	CASSLTYEQYF
TRBD1	TRBV7-6	TRBJ2-3	TGTGCCAGCAGAGGGACAGGGGATTTGTACACAGATACGCAGTATTTT	CASRGTGDLYTDTQYF
TRBD1	TRBV6-4	TRBJ2-1	TGTGCCAGCAGCGCAGGGACAGAAAACAATGAGCAGTTCTTC	CASSAGTENNEQFF